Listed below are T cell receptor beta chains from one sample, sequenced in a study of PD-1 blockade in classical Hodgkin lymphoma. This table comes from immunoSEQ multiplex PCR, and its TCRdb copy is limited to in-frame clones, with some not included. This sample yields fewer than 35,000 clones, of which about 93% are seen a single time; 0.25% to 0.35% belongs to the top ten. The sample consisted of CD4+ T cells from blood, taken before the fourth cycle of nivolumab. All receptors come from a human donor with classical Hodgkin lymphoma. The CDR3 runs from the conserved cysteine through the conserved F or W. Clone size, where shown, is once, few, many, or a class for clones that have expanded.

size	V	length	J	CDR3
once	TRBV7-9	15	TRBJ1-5	CASSPSWDTIQPQHF
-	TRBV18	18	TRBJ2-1	CASSPEVLAGGPYNEQFF
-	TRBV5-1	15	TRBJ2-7	CASSPTGLGGLEQYF
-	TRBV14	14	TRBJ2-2	CASNGRVNTGELFF
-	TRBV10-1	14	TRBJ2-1	CASSKRDPYNEQFF
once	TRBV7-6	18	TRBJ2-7	CASSLLRTSGSATYEQYF
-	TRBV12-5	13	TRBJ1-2	CASGLEGRFGYTF
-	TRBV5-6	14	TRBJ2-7	CASSWTKSSYEQYF
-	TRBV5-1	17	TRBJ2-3	CASSLLASGTVTDTQYF
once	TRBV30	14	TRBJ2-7	CAWSVGRRAYEQYF
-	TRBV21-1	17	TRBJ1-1	CASSKLGQGASNTEAFF
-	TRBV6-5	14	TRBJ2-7	CASSTRDGSYEQYF
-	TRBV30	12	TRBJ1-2	CAWAQGAYGYTF
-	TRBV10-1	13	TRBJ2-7	CASSSAGASEQYF
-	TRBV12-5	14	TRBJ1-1	CASGLSASETEAFF
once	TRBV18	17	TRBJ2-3	CASSPVAGSGSADTQYF
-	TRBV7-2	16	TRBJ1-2	CASSLPEGTYTYGYTF
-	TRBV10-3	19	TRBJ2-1	CAISESRPDGGRSYNEQFF
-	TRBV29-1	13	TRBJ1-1	CSANRGSGTEAFF
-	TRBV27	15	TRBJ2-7	CASSFSRQSSYEQYF
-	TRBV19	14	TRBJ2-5	CASSPPDGGRTQYF
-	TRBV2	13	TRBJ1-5	CASTGQGRQPQHF
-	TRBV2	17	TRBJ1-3	CASSEYMWGALGNTIYF
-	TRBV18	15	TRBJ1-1	CASSPGTLADTEAFF
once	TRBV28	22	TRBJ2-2	CASSLRRWRTSGSRSGTGELFF